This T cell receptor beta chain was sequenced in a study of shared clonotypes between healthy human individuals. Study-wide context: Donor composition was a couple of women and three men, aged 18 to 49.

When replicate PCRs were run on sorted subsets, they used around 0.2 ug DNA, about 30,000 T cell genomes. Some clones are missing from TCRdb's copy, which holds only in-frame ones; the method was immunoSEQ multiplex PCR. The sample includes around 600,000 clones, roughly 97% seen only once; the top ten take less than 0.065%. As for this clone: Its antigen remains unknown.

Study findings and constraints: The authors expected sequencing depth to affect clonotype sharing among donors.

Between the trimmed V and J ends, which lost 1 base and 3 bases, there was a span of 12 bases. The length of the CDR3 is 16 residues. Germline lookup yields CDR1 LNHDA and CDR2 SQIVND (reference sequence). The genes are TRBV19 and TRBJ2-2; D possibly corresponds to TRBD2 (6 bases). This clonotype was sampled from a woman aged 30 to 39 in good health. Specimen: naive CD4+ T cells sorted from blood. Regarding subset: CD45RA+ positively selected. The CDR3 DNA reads TGTGCCAGTAGTATAGTTAGACTAGGTGACACCGGGGAGCTGTTTTTT. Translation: CASSIVRLGDTGELFF.